This T cell receptor beta chain was sequenced in a study of shared clonotypes between healthy human individuals. Germline CDR1 is SGDLS and CDR2 is YYNGEE. V was trimmed by 0 bases and J by 4 bases, leaving 18 bases between them. The CDR3 has 17 amino acids. Study-wide results and caveats: Estimated clonotype richness was generally higher in naive than memory subsets.

The table came from immunoSEQ multiplex PCR; TCRdb's copy has only in-frame clones and leaves some out. The table has about 2.4 million clones, 93% seen once. Only Caucasian adults living in Nashville, Tennessee served as donors. For this clone: No antigen is known for it.

The V gene is TRBV9, the J gene TRBJ2-3; weak D call: TRBD2 (6 bases). Sequencing was carried out using naive CD4+ T cells from PBMCs. Stated subset: CD45RA+ positively selected. The sequence was collected from a man aged 18-30 years in good health. Some clones in this sample may be carry-over from other donors' samples. The chain's CDR3 is CASSVERLPGGADTQYF. CDR3 nucleotides: TGTGCCAGCAGCGTAGAACGACTCCCCGGAGGGGCAGATACGCAGTATTTT.